This record concerns one T cell receptor beta chain sequence. Its antigen is undetermined. These data come from a study of cytomegalovirus exposure and HLA in healthy donors. V dropped 0 bases and J dropped 2; count of bases not matched to a gene: 3. In germline, CDR1 is KGHSH, CDR2 LQKENI. This CDR3 contains 15 residues. Primers included in the PCR were 60 Vbeta and 13 Jbeta primers. Libraries were prepared by immunoSEQ multiplex PCR; TCRdb keeps only in-frame clonotypes and omits some of them. The sample totals 70,000 or so clones. Study results and limitations: A later analysis showed that HLA-associated TCR beta chains had undergone more clonal expansion than equally common others. Links to common viral pathogens appeared, in a later analysis, for several of the most significant clusters. Donor immune exposure was known only as CMV serostatus. In vitro work confirmed that a few CMV-associated chains recognize CMV antigens.

The genes are TRBV18 and TRBJ2-7; 8 bases match TRBD2. The sample taken for sequencing was PBMCs. This TCR was sampled from a female donor in good health and CMV-seropositive. CDR3 sequence: CASSPPGLGAYEQYF. DNA of the CDR3: TGTGCCAGCTCACCACCGGGACTAGGTGCCTACGAGCAGTACTTC.